A selection of T cell receptor beta chains follows, all from one sample in a study of CD8+CD57+ T cells in acquired aplastic anemia. TCRdb ran MiXCR on the reads and lists one entry per CDR3 protein. The sample records a few hundred thousand distinct CDR3 sequences, 40% to 60% being singletons. Input material: sorted CD4+, CD8+, or CD8+CD57+ T cells (not recorded which) from PBMCs. The receptor set was obtained from a human donor with aplastic anemia. Each CDR3 is given with its conserved first and last residue. The order of the fields is D gene, clone size, V gene, J gene, CDR3 protein, CDR3 DNA. The D gene is left open where the match is weak. For some rows the clone size is stated as once, few or many, or as a class when expanded; others skip it.

d_gene: NA; abundance: many; v_gene: TRBV7-8; j_gene: TRBJ1-1; CDR3aa: CASSYPPTGNTEAFF; CDR3nt: TGTGCCAGCAGCTATCCTCCGACAGGGAACACTGAAGCTTTCTTT
d_gene: NA; abundance: many; v_gene: TRBV7-2; j_gene: TRBJ2-1; CDR3aa: CASRADRYSYNEQFF; CDR3nt: TGTGCCAGCAGAGCCGACAGATACTCCTACAATGAGCAGTTCTTC
d_gene: NA; abundance: many; v_gene: TRBV10-3; j_gene: TRBJ2-7; CDR3aa: CAISEPDRSYEQYF; CDR3nt: TGTGCCATCAGTGAACCCGACAGATCCTACGAGCAGTACTTC
d_gene: TRBD1; abundance: NA; v_gene: TRBV2; j_gene: TRBJ1-1; CDR3aa: CASNLGQEAFF; CDR3nt: TGTGCCAGCAATTTGGGACAGGAAGCTTTCTTT
d_gene: NA; abundance: many; v_gene: TRBV5-5; j_gene: TRBJ2-3; CDR3aa: CASSFLPGNTQYF; CDR3nt: TGTGCCAGCAGCTTTCTCCCAGGGAATACGCAGTATTTT
d_gene: NA; abundance: many; v_gene: TRBV19; j_gene: TRBJ1-6; CDR3aa: CASSISTIHNSPLHF; CDR3nt: TGTGCCAGTAGTATATCGACAATTCATAATTCACCCCTCCACTTT
d_gene: NA; abundance: few; v_gene: TRBV4-1; j_gene: TRBJ2-2; CDR3aa: CASSQVVGQNTGELFF; CDR3nt: TGCGCCAGCAGCCAAGTGGTGGGGCAGAACACCGGGGAGCTGTTTTTT
d_gene: TRBD1; abundance: NA; v_gene: TRBV20-1; j_gene: TRBJ2-7; CDR3aa: CSASPGGGSYEQYF; CDR3nt: TGCAGTGCTAGTCCAGGGGGCGGCTCCTACGAGCAGTACTTC
d_gene: NA; abundance: NA; v_gene: TRBV6-6; j_gene: TRBJ2-2; CDR3aa: CASSYVQEAGTGELFF; CDR3nt: TGTGCCAGCAGTTACGTACAGGAGGCAGGCACCGGGGAGCTGTTTTTT
d_gene: NA; abundance: once; v_gene: TRBV7-9; j_gene: TRBJ2-6; CDR3aa: CASSDSSGANVLTF; CDR3nt: TGTGCCAGCAGCGATAGCTCTGGGGCCAACGTCCTGACTTTC
d_gene: NA; abundance: many; v_gene: TRBV6-5; j_gene: TRBJ1-6; CDR3aa: CASSSGERSPLHF; CDR3nt: TGTGCCAGCAGTTCAGGGGAAAGGTCACCCCTCCACTTT
d_gene: NA; abundance: NA; v_gene: TRBV20-1; j_gene: TRBJ2-3; CDR3aa: CSASARVGPLGDTQYF; CDR3nt: TGCAGTGCTAGTGCCAGGGTGGGGCCCCTGGGAGATACGCAGTATTTT
d_gene: TRBD2; abundance: NA; v_gene: TRBV24-1; j_gene: TRBJ2-1; CDR3aa: CATEASGGPQEQFF; CDR3nt: TGTGCCACCGAAGCTAGCGGGGGCCCCCAAGAGCAGTTCTTC
d_gene: NA; abundance: NA; v_gene: TRBV29-1; j_gene: TRBJ1-1; CDR3aa: CSVVKDTEAFF; CDR3nt: TGCAGCGTTGTGAAGGACACTGAAGCTTTCTTT
d_gene: TRBD2; abundance: NA; v_gene: TRBV19; j_gene: TRBJ2-5; CDR3aa: CASSPDGGSRETQYF; CDR3nt: TGTGCCAGCTCACCAGACGGGGGGTCCAGGGAGACCCAGTACTTC
d_gene: NA; abundance: NA; v_gene: TRBV5-1; j_gene: TRBJ1-4; CDR3aa: CASKDGGGGEKLFF; CDR3nt: TGCGCCAGCAAAGACGGGGGAGGTGGTGAAAAACTGTTTTTT
d_gene: NA; abundance: NA; v_gene: TRBV20-1; j_gene: TRBJ2-7; CDR3aa: CSASIPTQSGEQYF; CDR3nt: TGCAGTGCTAGTATCCCCACTCAAAGCGGCGAGCAGTACTTC
d_gene: NA; abundance: few; v_gene: TRBV29-1; j_gene: TRBJ1-2; CDR3aa: CSVERGDYGYTF; CDR3nt: TGCAGCGTTGAAAGAGGGGACTATGGCTACACCTTC
d_gene: TRBD2; abundance: NA; v_gene: TRBV7-2; j_gene: TRBJ2-7; CDR3aa: CASSIAGPFSYEQYF; CDR3nt: TGTGCCAGCAGCATAGCGGGGCCCTTCTCCTACGAGCAGTACTTC
d_gene: TRBD2; abundance: many; v_gene: TRBV9; j_gene: TRBJ2-1; CDR3aa: CARYSGGYNEQFF; CDR3nt: TGTGCCAGATATAGCGGGGGATACAATGAGCAGTTCTTC
d_gene: TRBD2; abundance: NA; v_gene: TRBV12-3/TRBV12-4; j_gene: TRBJ2-7; CDR3aa: CASVAGGTYEQYF; CDR3nt: TGTGCCAGCGTTGCGGGGGGTACCTACGAGCAGTACTTC
d_gene: NA; abundance: NA; v_gene: TRBV2; j_gene: TRBJ2-5; CDR3aa: CASSDALGQETQYF; CDR3nt: TGTGCCAGCAGTGATGCGTTGGGGCAAGAGACCCAGTACTTC
d_gene: NA; abundance: NA; v_gene: TRBV29-1; j_gene: TRBJ2-3; CDR3aa: CSVTGPHTDTQYF; CDR3nt: TGCAGCGTTACCGGGCCCCACACAGATACGCAGTATTTT
d_gene: NA; abundance: NA; v_gene: TRBV20-1; j_gene: TRBJ2-7; CDR3aa: CSVDKGGGEQYF; CDR3nt: TGCAGTGTCGATAAAGGTGGGGGGGAGCAGTACTTC
d_gene: TRBD1; abundance: NA; v_gene: TRBV24-1; j_gene: TRBJ2-3; CDR3aa: CATRKTGTDTQYF; CDR3nt: TGTGCCACCAGGAAGACAGGGACAGATACGCAGTATTTT
d_gene: TRBD1; abundance: NA; v_gene: TRBV5-6; j_gene: TRBJ1-1; CDR3aa: CASSYETGQSTEAFF; CDR3nt: TGTGCCAGCAGCTATGAAACGGGACAGAGCACTGAAGCTTTCTTT
d_gene: NA; abundance: many; v_gene: TRBV2; j_gene: TRBJ1-4; CDR3aa: CASSERGLNEKLFF; CDR3nt: TGTGCCAGCAGTGAAAGGGGCCTTAATGAAAAACTGTTTTTT
d_gene: NA; abundance: many; v_gene: TRBV6-1; j_gene: TRBJ1-2; CDR3aa: CASSLQGRGYTF; CDR3nt: TGTGCCAGCAGTTTACAGGGCCGGGGCTACACCTTC
d_gene: NA; abundance: NA; v_gene: TRBV20-1; j_gene: TRBJ2-1; CDR3aa: CSAKEGGYNEQFF; CDR3nt: TGCAGTGCTAAAGAGGGGGGATACAATGAGCAGTTCTTC
d_gene: TRBD2; abundance: many; v_gene: TRBV7-3; j_gene: TRBJ2-1; CDR3aa: CASSLAGGRHNEQFF; CDR3nt: TGTGCCAGCAGTCTAGCGGGGGGGCGCCACAATGAGCAGTTCTTC
d_gene: NA; abundance: many; v_gene: TRBV2; j_gene: TRBJ1-1; CDR3aa: CASSLEVQDDEAFF; CDR3nt: TGTGCCAGCAGCCTAGAGGTACAGGATGATGAAGCTTTCTTT
d_gene: NA; abundance: NA; v_gene: TRBV9; j_gene: TRBJ1-4; CDR3aa: CASSVAVSVGGKLFF; CDR3nt: TGTGCCAGCAGCGTAGCCGTATCGGTCGGTGGAAAACTGTTTTTT
d_gene: NA; abundance: once; v_gene: TRBV29-1; j_gene: TRBJ1-2; CDR3aa: CSVGGRDGPRDYTF; CDR3nt: TGCAGCGTTGGGGGAAGGGACGGCCCTAGAGACTACACCTTC
d_gene: TRBD2; abundance: few; v_gene: TRBV7-2; j_gene: TRBJ2-7; CDR3aa: CASSTQRGISYEQYF; CDR3nt: TGTGCCAGCAGCACACAGCGGGGAATCTCCTACGAGCAGTACTTC
d_gene: TRBD1; abundance: many; v_gene: TRBV24-1; j_gene: TRBJ2-3; CDR3aa: CATMGGQASTDTQYF; CDR3nt: TGTGCCACCATGGGGGGACAGGCCAGCACAGATACGCAGTATTTT
d_gene: NA; abundance: many; v_gene: TRBV19; j_gene: TRBJ1-3; CDR3aa: CASSISRTVLISGNTIYF; CDR3nt: TGTGCCAGTAGTATATCCCGGACGGTTCTTATCTCTGGAAACACCATATATTTT
d_gene: TRBD1; abundance: NA; v_gene: TRBV2; j_gene: TRBJ2-1; CDR3aa: CASSPWDRCCFFDEQFF; CDR3nt: TGTGCCAGCAGTCCGTGGGACAGGTGTTGCTTTTTCGATGAGCAGTTCTTC
d_gene: TRBD1; abundance: NA; v_gene: TRBV10-3; j_gene: TRBJ1-2; CDR3aa: CAISEGTGVYGYTF; CDR3nt: TGTGCCATCAGTGAGGGGACAGGGGTCTATGGCTACACCTTC
d_gene: TRBD1; abundance: NA; v_gene: TRBV20-1; j_gene: TRBJ1-4; CDR3aa: CSARNPGQLNEKLFF; CDR3nt: TGCAGTGCTAGAAACCCGGGACAGCTTAATGAAAAACTGTTTTTT
d_gene: NA; abundance: NA; v_gene: TRBV7-2; j_gene: TRBJ1-1; CDR3aa: CASSLTGYTEAFF; CDR3nt: TGTGCCAGCAGCTTGACAGGTTACACTGAAGCTTTCTTT
d_gene: TRBD1; abundance: once; v_gene: TRBV20-1; j_gene: TRBJ2-7; CDR3aa: CSARDRGPEQYF; CDR3nt: TGCAGTGCTAGGGACAGGGGTCCCGAGCAGTACTTC
d_gene: TRBD1; abundance: NA; v_gene: TRBV10-2; j_gene: TRBJ2-7; CDR3aa: CASSEGDSRAYEQYF; CDR3nt: TGCGCCAGCAGTGAGGGGGACAGCCGAGCCTACGAGCAGTACTTC
d_gene: TRBD1; abundance: many; v_gene: TRBV5-1; j_gene: TRBJ2-7; CDR3aa: CASSPWTGGGEQYF; CDR3nt: TGCGCCAGCAGCCCCTGGACAGGGGGCGGCGAGCAGTACTTC
d_gene: NA; abundance: NA; v_gene: TRBV10-3; j_gene: TRBJ1-6; CDR3aa: CAISLDSFYNSPLHF; CDR3nt: TGTGCCATCAGTCTTGACAGTTTCTATAATTCACCCCTCCACTTT
d_gene: NA; abundance: many; v_gene: TRBV5-1; j_gene: TRBJ1-2; CDR3aa: CASSLDVGRFNYGYTF; CDR3nt: TGCGCCAGCAGCTTGGACGTAGGAAGGTTTAACTATGGCTACACCTTC
d_gene: NA; abundance: few; v_gene: TRBV30; j_gene: TRBJ2-1; CDR3aa: CAWSGPNEQFF; CDR3nt: TGTGCCTGGTCAGGCCCGAATGAGCAGTTCTTC
d_gene: NA; abundance: NA; v_gene: TRBV12-5; j_gene: TRBJ2-7; CDR3aa: CASRWGGEQYF; CDR3nt: TGTGCCAGCAGGTGGGGTGGCGAGCAGTACTTC
d_gene: NA; abundance: NA; v_gene: TRBV15; j_gene: TRBJ2-5; CDR3aa: CATSSLATTGKAQYF; CDR3nt: TGTGCCACCAGCAGCTTAGCGACGACGGGGAAGGCCCAGTACTTC
d_gene: NA; abundance: few; v_gene: TRBV28; j_gene: TRBJ1-5; CDR3aa: CASRRQVTSNQPQHF; CDR3nt: TGTGCCAGCAGACGACAGGTAACCAGCAATCAGCCCCAGCATTTT
d_gene: NA; abundance: many; v_gene: TRBV6-5; j_gene: TRBJ1-1; CDR3aa: CASSPRGRGGNTEAFF; CDR3nt: TGTGCCAGCAGTCCGAGGGGGAGGGGAGGGAACACTGAAGCTTTCTTT
d_gene: NA; abundance: NA; v_gene: TRBV15; j_gene: TRBJ1-5; CDR3aa: CATSSYLREPQHF; CDR3nt: TGTGCCACCAGCAGTTACTTGCGTGAGCCCCAGCATTTT
d_gene: NA; abundance: NA; v_gene: TRBV19; j_gene: TRBJ1-1; CDR3aa: CASSIGSVGNTEAFF; CDR3nt: TGTGCCAGTAGTATAGGCTCGGTGGGGAACACTGAAGCTTTCTTT
d_gene: NA; abundance: NA; v_gene: TRBV6-5; j_gene: TRBJ1-1; CDR3aa: CASRTRGNLNTEAFF; CDR3nt: TGTGCCAGCAGGACGAGGGGGAACTTGAACACTGAAGCTTTCTTT
d_gene: TRBD2; abundance: NA; v_gene: TRBV10-2; j_gene: TRBJ2-5; CDR3aa: CASGELGGRQETQYF; CDR3nt: TGCGCTAGCGGTGAGTTGGGGGGGAGGCAAGAGACCCAGTACTTC
d_gene: TRBD1; abundance: few; v_gene: TRBV18; j_gene: TRBJ2-3; CDR3aa: CASSPRGQGGTDTQYF; CDR3nt: TGTGCCAGCTCACCGAGGGGACAGGGAGGAACAGATACGCAGTATTTT
d_gene: TRBD1; abundance: NA; v_gene: TRBV4-3; j_gene: TRBJ2-7; CDR3aa: CASSQAPGQANYEQYF; CDR3nt: TGCGCCAGCAGCCAAGCGCCGGGACAGGCGAACTACGAGCAGTACTTC
d_gene: TRBD2; abundance: NA; v_gene: TRBV7-2; j_gene: TRBJ2-1; CDR3aa: CASSLGGLAVNEQFF; CDR3nt: TGTGCCAGCAGCTTGGGTGGACTAGCGGTCAATGAGCAGTTCTTC
d_gene: NA; abundance: NA; v_gene: TRBV7-9; j_gene: TRBJ2-3; CDR3aa: CASSAGGAGDTQYF; CDR3nt: TGTGCCAGCAGCGCTGGGGGGGCGGGGGATACGCAGTATTTT
d_gene: NA; abundance: NA; v_gene: TRBV4-1; j_gene: TRBJ1-2; CDR3aa: CASSPRENYGYTF; CDR3nt: TGCGCCAGCAGCCCCAGGGAGAACTATGGCTACACCTTC
d_gene: TRBD2; abundance: NA; v_gene: TRBV20-1; j_gene: TRBJ2-1; CDR3aa: CSATGTSGDNEQFF; CDR3nt: TGCAGTGCAACCGGGACTAGCGGTGACAATGAGCAGTTCTTC